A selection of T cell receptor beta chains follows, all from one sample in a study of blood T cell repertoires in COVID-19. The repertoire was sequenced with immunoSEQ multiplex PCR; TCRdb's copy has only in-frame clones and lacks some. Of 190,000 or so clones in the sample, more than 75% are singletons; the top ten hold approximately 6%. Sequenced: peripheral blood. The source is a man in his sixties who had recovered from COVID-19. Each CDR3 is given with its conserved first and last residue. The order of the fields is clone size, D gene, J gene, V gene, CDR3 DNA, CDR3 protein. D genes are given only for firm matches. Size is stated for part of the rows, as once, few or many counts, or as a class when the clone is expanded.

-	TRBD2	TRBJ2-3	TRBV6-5	TGTGCCAGCAGTTTGGGACTAGCGGGAGTATCAGATACGCAGTATTTT	CASSLGLAGVSDTQYF
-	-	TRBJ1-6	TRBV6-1	TGTGCCAGCGGGTCCACAGGTCGTAATTCACCCCTCCACTTT	CASGSTGRNSPLHF
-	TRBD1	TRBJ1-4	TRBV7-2	TGTGCCAGCAGCCCGGGACAGGGTGGTGAAAAACTGTTTTTT	CASSPGQGGEKLFF
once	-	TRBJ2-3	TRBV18	TGTGCCAGCTCACCACCTGGGGCAGGGGATACGCAGTATTTT	CASSPPGAGDTQYF
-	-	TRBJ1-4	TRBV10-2	TGCGCCTCCAACGGGGGGCTCACTAATGAAAAACTGTTTTTT	CASNGGLTNEKLFF
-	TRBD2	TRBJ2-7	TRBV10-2	TGCGCCAGCGCCCTAAAGACTAGCGGGAGAAGGGAGCAGTACTTC	CASALKTSGRREQYF
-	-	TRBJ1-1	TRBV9	TGTGCCAGCAGCGTAGCGGGCACTGAAGCTTTCTTT	CASSVAGTEAFF
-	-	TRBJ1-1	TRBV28	TGTGCCAGCCGGTCGGGCAGGGAAGAGACGAACACTGAAGCTTTCTTT	CASRSGREETNTEAFF
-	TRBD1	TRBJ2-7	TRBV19	TGTGCCAGTAGTCGACAGGGATCATACTACGAGCAGTACTTC	CASSRQGSYYEQYF
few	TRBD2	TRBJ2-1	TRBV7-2	TGTGCCAGCAGCTTAGTAGCGGGAGGAATTAGGGGGCAGTTCTTC	CASSLVAGGIRGQFF
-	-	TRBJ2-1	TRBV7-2	TGTGCCAGCAGCAATAATTTAGCTAATGAGCAGTTCTTC	CASSNNLANEQFF
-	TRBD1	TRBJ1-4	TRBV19	TGTGCCAGTAGTGGTCACAGGGGCAGCCCAACTAATGAAAAACTGTTTTTT	CASSGHRGSPTNEKLFF
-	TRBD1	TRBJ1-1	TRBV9	TGTGCCAGCAGTCGGGGTGGGACAGGGGGCCACACTGAAGCTTTCTTT	CASSRGGTGGHTEAFF